A single sample is the source of the 11 T cell receptor beta chains below, sequenced in a study of cytomegalovirus exposure and HLA in healthy donors. Both 60 Vbeta primers and 13 Jbeta primers went into the PCR. Using immunoSEQ multiplex PCR, the repertoire was profiled, and TCRdb retains in-frame clones only, with some absent. This sample carries fewer than 150,000 clones, roughly three quarters of them seen once, and the ten largest clones take about 2.2%. The sample taken for sequencing was PBMCs. Receptors were obtained from a man aged 25-45 years in good health and CMV-seronegative.

The rearrangement links TRBV28 to TRBJ2-2; TRBD1 matches 10 bases. The germline gives CDR1 MDHEN, CDR2 SYDVKM. The CDR3 totals 17 residues. The J segment lost 7 bases and the V segment lost 6 bases, leaving 14 bases of the junction unmatched. In nucleotides, the CDR3 is TGTGCCAGCAGCTTCCCCCCGGGACAGGGGTTCATCGGGGAGCTGTTTTTT. It codes for CASSFPPGQGFIGELFF. The full variable domain, with the rest looked up from reference TRBV28 and TRBJ2-2, is DVKVTQSSRYLVKRTGEKVFLECVQDMDHENMFWYRQDPGLGLRLIYFSYDVKMKEKGDIPEGYSVSREKKERFSLILESASTNQTSMYLCASSFPPGQGFIGELFFGEGSRLTVL.

This chain joins TRBV11-2 and TRBJ1-2, with 9 bases aligning to TRBD1. The V and J ends lost 6 bases and 5 bases, in that order; junction bases with no gene match: 7. CDR3 size: 14 residues. Germline-derived CDR1 and CDR2 are SGHAT and FQNNGV. The CDR3 sequence: CASRTQGAGYGYTF. Written as DNA, the CDR3 is TGTGCCAGCAGGACACAGGGGGCAGGGTATGGCTACACCTTC. The full variable domain, its missing parts supplied by reference TRBV11-2 and TRBJ1-2, is EAGVAQSPRYKIIEKRQSVAFWCNPISGHATLYWYQQILGQGPKLLIQFQNNGVVDDSQLPKDRFSAERLKGVDSTLKIQPAKLEDSAVYLCASRTQGAGYGYTFGSGTRLTVV.

This clone showed up just a few times. The rearrangement joins TRBV18 to TRBJ2-6; possible D gene TRBD1, 6 bases. CDR1 and CDR2 from the germline V gene are KGHSH and LQKENI. With 4 bases removed from V and 0 bases from J, the gap between germline ends came to 7 bases. The CDR3 contains 15 residues. The CDR3 reads CASSQGGSGANVLTF. Written as DNA, the CDR3 is TGTGCCAGCTCACAAGGGGGCTCTGGGGCCAACGTCCTGACTTTC. Looking up the rest from reference TRBV18 and TRBJ2-6 gives the full variable domain: NAGVMQNPRHLVRRRGQEARLRCSPMKGHSHVYWYRQLPEEGLKFMVYLQKENIIDESGMPKERFSAEFPKEGPSILRIQQVVRGDSAAYFCASSQGGSGANVLTFGAGSRLTVL.

The chain employs TRBV7-8 and TRBJ2-5; unclear D gene. Trimming took 6 bases from V and 5 from J, leaving 4 bases between them. CDR1 is SGHVS and CDR2 is FQNEAQ in the germline V gene. The CDR3 runs to 10 residues. CDR3 coding DNA: TGTGCCAGCAGTCAGGAGACCCAGTACTTC. Its protein is CASSQETQYF. Using reference TRBV7-8 and TRBJ2-5 for the parts outside the CDR3, the full variable domain is GAGVSQSPRYKVAKRGQDVALRCDPISGHVSLFWYQQALGQGPEFLTYFQNEAQLDKSGLPSDRFFAERPEGSVSTLKIQRTQQEDSAVYLCASSQETQYFGPGTRLLVL.

In its sample, this clone was seen a few times. V and J are TRBV5-6 and TRBJ2-7, with TRBD2 identical over 12 bases. J was trimmed by 4 bases and V by 3 bases; bases with no gene match: 5. This CDR3 spans 15 amino acids. Germline V gene sequence: CDR1 SGHDT, CDR2 YYEEEE. The CDR3, as DNA: TGTGCCAGCAGCTGGGGCCTAGCGGGAGGGTACGAGCAGTACTTC. Amino acid sequence: CASSWGLAGGYEQYF.

V and J are TRBV18 and TRBJ2-2, with D unclear. This CDR3 has 14 amino acids. V lost 2 bases and J lost 3, with 7 bases in between. Looked up from germline, CDR1 is KGHSH and CDR2 is LQKENI. CDR3 nucleotide sequence: TGTGCCAGCTCACCAGTCGACTACACCGGGGAGCTGTTTTTT. It is translated as CASSPVDYTGELFF.

The genes are TRBV7-2 and TRBJ2-3; 8 bases agree with TRBD2. The CDR3 consists of 14 residues. J was trimmed by 5 bases and V by 5 bases; bases with no gene match: 6. Germline V lookup: CDR1 SGHTA, CDR2 FQGNSA. The chain's CDR3 is CASSPTSVVDTQYF. CDR3 nucleotides: TGTGCCAGCAGCCCGACTAGCGTGGTAGATACGCAGTATTTT. The entire variable domain, with the rest obtained from reference TRBV7-2 and TRBJ2-3, is as follows: GAGVSQSPSNKVTEKGKDVELRCDPISGHTALYWYRQSLGQGLEFLIYFQGNSAPDKSGLPSDRFSAERTGGSVSTLTIQRTQQEDSAVYLCASSPTSVVDTQYFGPGTRLTVL.

The J gene is TRBJ1-5, the V gene TRBV30; 8 bases are shared with TRBD1. CDR1 and CDR2 from the germline V gene are GTSNPN and SVGIG (reference sequence). Losses at the gene ends were 0 bases for V and 13 bases for J; bases not matched to a gene: 8. This CDR3 comprises 13 residues. The CDR3 DNA reads TGTGCCTGGAGTGTACCCGGACAGGGTATTCAGCATTTT. Protein sequence: CAWSVPGQGIQHF.

This clone has only a few counts. The genes are TRBV5-1 and TRBJ2-7; TRBD1 aligns across 12 bases. The V gene's germline CDR1 is SGHRS and CDR2 YFSETQ. CDR3 length: 15 amino acids. J lost 5 bases, V lost 4 bases, and 7 bases had no gene match. CDR3 sequence reads: CASSRDGTGGNEQYF. DNA for the CDR3: TGCGCCAGCAGCCGAGACGGGACAGGGGGCAACGAGCAGTACTTC. Supplemented by reference TRBV5-1 and TRBJ2-7, the full variable domain reads KAGVTQTPRYLIKTRGQQVTLSCSPISGHRSVSWYQQTPGQGLQFLFEYFSETQRNKGNFPGRFSGRQFSNSRSEMNVSTLELGDSALYLCASSRDGTGGNEQYFGPGTRLTVT.

This chain connects TRBV9 to TRBJ2-7; 11 nucleotides match TRBD1. This CDR3 is 17 amino acids long. The V and J ends lost 1 base and 6 bases, in that order; junction bases with no gene match: 12. CDR1 is SGDLS, CDR2 YYNGEE, per germline. As DNA, the CDR3 is TGTGCCAGCAGCGTAAGGGCAAGCGGACAGGGGGCGGGCGAGCAGTACTTC. Translating gives CASSVRASGQGAGEQYF.

The rearrangement links TRBV7-8 to TRBJ2-1; no reliable D call. CDR3 length: 11 residues. Germline V gene sequence: CDR1 SGHVS, CDR2 FQNEAQ. V lost 10 bases and J lost 5, with 9 bases in between. The CDR3 nucleotides are TGTGCCACGAGGATCCACAATGAGCAGTTCTTC. This sequence encodes CATRIHNEQFF.